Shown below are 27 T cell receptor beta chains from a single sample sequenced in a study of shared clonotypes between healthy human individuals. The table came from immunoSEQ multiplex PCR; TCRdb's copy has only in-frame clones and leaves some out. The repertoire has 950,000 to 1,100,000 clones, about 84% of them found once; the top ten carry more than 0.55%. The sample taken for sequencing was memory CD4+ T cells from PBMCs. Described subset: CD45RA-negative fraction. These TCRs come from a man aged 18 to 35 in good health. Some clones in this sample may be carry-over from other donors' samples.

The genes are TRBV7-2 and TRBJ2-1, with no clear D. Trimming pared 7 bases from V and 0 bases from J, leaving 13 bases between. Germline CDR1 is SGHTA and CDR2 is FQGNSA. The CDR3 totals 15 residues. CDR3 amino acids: CASTPSVVSYNEQFF. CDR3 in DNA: TGTGCCAGCACCCCAAGTGTGGTCTCCTACAATGAGCAGTTCTTC.

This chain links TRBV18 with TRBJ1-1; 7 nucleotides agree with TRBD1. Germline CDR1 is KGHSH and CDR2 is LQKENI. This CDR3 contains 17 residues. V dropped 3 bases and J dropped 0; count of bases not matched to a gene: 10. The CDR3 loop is CASSPWDSRVMNTEAFF. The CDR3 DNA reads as TGTGCCAGCTCACCCTGGGACAGCAGAGTGATGAACACTGAAGCTTTCTTT. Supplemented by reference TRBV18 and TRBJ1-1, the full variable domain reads NAGVMQNPRHLVRRRGQEARLRCSPMKGHSHVYWYRQLPEEGLKFMVYLQKENIIDESGMPKERFSAEFPKEGPSILRIQQVVRGDSAAYFCASSPWDSRVMNTEAFFGQGTRLTVV.

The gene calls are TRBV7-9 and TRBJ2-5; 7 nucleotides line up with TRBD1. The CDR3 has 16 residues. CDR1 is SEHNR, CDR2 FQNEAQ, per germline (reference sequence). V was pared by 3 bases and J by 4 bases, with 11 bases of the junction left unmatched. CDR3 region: CASSFSWTGSIETQYF. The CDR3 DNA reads TGTGCCAGCAGCTTTTCCTGGACAGGCTCGATAGAGACCCAGTACTTC.

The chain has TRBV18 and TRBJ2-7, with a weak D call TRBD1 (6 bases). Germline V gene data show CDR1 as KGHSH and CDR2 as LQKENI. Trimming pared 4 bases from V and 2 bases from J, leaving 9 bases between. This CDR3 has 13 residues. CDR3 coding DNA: TGTGCCAGCTCACAGGGGGTAACCTACGAGCAGTACTTC. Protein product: CASSQGVTYEQYF.

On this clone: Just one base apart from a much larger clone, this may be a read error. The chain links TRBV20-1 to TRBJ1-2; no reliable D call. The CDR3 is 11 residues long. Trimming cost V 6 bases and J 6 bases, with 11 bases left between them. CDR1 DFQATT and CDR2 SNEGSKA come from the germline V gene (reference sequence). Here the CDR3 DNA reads TGCAGTGCCCCTCAGTACCATGGCTACACCTTC. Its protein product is CSAPQYHGYTF.

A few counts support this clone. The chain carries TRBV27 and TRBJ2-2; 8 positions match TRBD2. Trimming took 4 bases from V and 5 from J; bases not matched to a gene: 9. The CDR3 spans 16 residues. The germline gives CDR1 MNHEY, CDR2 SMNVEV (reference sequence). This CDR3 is CASSSLSGETTGELFF. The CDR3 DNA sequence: TGTGCCAGCAGTTCTCTTAGCGGGGAGACGACCGGGGAGCTGTTTTTT.

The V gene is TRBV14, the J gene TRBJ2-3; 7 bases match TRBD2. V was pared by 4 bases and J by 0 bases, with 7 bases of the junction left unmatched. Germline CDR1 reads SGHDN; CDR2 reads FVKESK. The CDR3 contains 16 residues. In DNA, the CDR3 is TGTGCCAGCAGCCGAGGAAGCGGGGTTAGCACAGATACGCAGTATTTT. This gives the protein CASSRGSGVSTDTQYF.

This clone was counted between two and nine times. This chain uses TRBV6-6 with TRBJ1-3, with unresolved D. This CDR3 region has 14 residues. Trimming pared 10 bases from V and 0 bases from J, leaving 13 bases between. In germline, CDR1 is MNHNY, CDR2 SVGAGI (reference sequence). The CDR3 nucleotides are TGTGCCACCACGGCTGCAAGCTCTGGAAACACCATATATTTT. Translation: CATTAASSGNTIYF.

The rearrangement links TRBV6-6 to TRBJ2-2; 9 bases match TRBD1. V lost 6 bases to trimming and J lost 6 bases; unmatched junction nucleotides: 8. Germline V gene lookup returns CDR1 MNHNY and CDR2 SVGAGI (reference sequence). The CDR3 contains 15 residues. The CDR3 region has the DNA TGTGCCAGCAGATCACGAGGACAGGGGTCCGGGGAGCTGTTTTTT. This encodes CASRSRGQGSGELFF.

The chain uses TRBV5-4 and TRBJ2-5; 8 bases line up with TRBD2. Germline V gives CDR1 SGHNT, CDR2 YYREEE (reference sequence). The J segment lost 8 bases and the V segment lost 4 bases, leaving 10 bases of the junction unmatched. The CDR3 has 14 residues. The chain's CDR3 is CASSPDSAGGTQYF. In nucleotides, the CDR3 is TGTGCCAGCAGCCCGGACTCTGCGGGGGGCACCCAGTACTTC.

In DNA form, the CDR3 reads TGTGCCAGCAGTGAAGATGGGTTAGAGACTGAAGCTTTCTTT. Translated, it gives CASSEDGLETEAFF. This chain uses TRBV25-1 with TRBJ1-1; D is ambiguous. The CDR3 length is 14 residues. CDR1 MGHDK and CDR2 SYGVNS come from the germline V gene. The V gene lost 2 bases and the J gene lost 5 bases, with 12 bases spanning the gap.

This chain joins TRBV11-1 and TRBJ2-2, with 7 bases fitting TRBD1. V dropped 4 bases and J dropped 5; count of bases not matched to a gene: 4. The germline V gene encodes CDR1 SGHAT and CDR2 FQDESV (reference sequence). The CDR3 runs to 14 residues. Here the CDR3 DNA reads TGTGCCAGCAGCTACAGGGGTAGAACCGGGGAGCTGTTTTTT. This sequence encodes CASSYRGRTGELFF. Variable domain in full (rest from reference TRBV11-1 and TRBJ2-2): EAEVAQSPRYKITEKSQAVAFWCDPISGHATLYWYRQILGQGPELLVQFQDESVVDDSQLPKDRFSAERLKGVDSTLKIQPAELGDSAMYLCASSYRGRTGELFFGEGSRLTVL.

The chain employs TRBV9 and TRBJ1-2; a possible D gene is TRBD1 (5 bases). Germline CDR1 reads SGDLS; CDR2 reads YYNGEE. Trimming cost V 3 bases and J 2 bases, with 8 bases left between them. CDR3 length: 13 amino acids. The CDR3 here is CASSATVNYGYTF. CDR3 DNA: TGTGCCAGCAGCGCGACAGTAAACTATGGCTACACCTTC.

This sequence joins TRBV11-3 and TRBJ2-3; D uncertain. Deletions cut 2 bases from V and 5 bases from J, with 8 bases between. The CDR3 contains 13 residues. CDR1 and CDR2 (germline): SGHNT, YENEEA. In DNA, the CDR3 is TGTGCCAGCAGCTTAAATTTGTTAGATACGCAGTATTTT. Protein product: CASSLNLLDTQYF.

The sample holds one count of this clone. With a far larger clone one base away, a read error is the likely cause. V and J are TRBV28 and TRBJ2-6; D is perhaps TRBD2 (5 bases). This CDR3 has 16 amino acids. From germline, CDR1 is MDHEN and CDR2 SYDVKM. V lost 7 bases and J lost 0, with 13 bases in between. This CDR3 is CASTGIEGSGANVLTF. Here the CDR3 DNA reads TGTGCCAGCACAGGAATAGAGGGCTCTGGGGCCAACGTCCTGACTTTC.

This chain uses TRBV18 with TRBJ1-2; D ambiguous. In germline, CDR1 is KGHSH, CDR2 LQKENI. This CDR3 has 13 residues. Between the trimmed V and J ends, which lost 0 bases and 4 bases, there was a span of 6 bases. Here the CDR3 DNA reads TGTGCCAGCTCACCACCGTCTCCCTATGGCTACACCTTC. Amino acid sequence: CASSPPSPYGYTF.

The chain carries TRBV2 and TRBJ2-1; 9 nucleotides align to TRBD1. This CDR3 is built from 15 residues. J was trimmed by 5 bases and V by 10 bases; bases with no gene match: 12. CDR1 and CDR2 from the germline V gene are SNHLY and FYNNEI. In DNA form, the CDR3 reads TGTGCCACCACACAGACCGGGACAGGGAACAATGAGCAGTTCTTC. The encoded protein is CATTQTGTGNNEQFF.

The CDR3 sequence is CASSIQGANTEAFF. DNA for the CDR3: TGTGCCAGCAGTATACAGGGGGCGAACACTGAAGCTTTCTTT. The rearrangement uses TRBV5-6 and TRBJ1-1, with 9 bases aligning to TRBD1. The germline V gene has CDR1 SGHDT and CDR2 YYEEEE. The CDR3 loop spans 14 amino acids. J gave up 1 base and V 5 bases, and 3 bases lay outside the gene matches.

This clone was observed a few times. CDR3 coding DNA: TGTGCCTGGACAGAGGTATCAAATGGTGGCTACACCTTC. Translating it yields CAWTEVSNGGYTF. J is TRBJ1-2 and V is TRBV30; the D is unclear. With 4 bases removed from V and 7 bases from J, the gap between germline ends came to 16 bases. The germline V gene encodes CDR1 GTSNPN and CDR2 SVGIG (reference sequence). CDR3 length: 13 residues.

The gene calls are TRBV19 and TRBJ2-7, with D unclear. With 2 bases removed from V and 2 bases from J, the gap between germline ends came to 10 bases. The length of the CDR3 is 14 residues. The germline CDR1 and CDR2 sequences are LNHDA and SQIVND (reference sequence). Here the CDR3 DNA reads TGTGCCAGTAGTATACGTTTTCAGGCCTACGAGCAGTACTTC. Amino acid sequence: CASSIRFQAYEQYF.

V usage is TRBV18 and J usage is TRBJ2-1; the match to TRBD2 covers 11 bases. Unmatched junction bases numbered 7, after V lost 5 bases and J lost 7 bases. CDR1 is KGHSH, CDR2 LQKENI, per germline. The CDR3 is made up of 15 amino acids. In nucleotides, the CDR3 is TGTGCCAGCTCATCGCTAGCGGGAGGACTGAATGAGCAGTTCTTC. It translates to CASSSLAGGLNEQFF.

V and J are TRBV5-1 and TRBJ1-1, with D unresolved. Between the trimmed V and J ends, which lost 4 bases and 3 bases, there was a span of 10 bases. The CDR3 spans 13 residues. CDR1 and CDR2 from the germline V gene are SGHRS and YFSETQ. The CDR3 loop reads CASSPAPDTEAFF. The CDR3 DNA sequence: TGCGCCAGCAGCCCCGCACCGGACACTGAAGCTTTCTTT.

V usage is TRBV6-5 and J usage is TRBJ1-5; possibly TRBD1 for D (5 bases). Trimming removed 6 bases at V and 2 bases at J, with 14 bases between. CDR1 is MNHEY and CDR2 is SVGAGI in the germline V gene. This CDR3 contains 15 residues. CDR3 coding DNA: TGTGCCAGCAGAGCCGGGACGGCGGGCAATCAGCCCCAGCATTTT. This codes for CASRAGTAGNQPQHF.

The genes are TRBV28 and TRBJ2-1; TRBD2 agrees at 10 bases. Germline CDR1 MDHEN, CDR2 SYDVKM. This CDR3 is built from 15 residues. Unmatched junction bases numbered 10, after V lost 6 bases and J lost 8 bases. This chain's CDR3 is CASSPGLALSYEQFF. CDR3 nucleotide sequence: TGTGCCAGCAGCCCGGGACTAGCGCTAAGCTATGAGCAGTTCTTC. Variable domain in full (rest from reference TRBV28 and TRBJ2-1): DVKVTQSSRYLVKRTGEKVFLECVQDMDHENMFWYRQDPGLGLRLIYFSYDVKMKEKGDIPEGYSVSREKKERFSLILESASTNQTSMYLCASSPGLALSYEQFFGPGTRLTVL.

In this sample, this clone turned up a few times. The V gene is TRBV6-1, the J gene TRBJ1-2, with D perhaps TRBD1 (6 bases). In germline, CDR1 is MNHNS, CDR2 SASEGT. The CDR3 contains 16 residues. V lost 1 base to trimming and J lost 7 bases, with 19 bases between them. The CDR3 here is CASSEGGGERFRGYTF. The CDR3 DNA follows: TGTGCCAGCAGTGAAGGAGGGGGGGAGCGCTTTCGTGGCTACACCTTC.

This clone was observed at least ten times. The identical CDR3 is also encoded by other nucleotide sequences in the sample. CDR3 amino acids: CASNPLGTGEYGYTF. The CDR3 bases are TGTGCCAGCAATCCGCTAGGGACAGGGGAATATGGCTACACCTTC. V usage is TRBV5-6 and J usage is TRBJ1-2; TRBD1 aligns across 10 bases. Germline V gene data show CDR1 as SGHDT and CDR2 as YYEEEE. CDR3 length: 15 residues. Losses at the gene ends were 6 bases for V and 5 bases for J; bases not matched to a gene: 10. Looking up the rest from reference TRBV5-6 and TRBJ1-2 gives the full variable domain: DAGVTQSPTHLIKTRGQQVTLRCSPKSGHDTVSWYQQALGQGPQFIFQYYEEEERQRGNFPDRFSGHQFPNYSSELNVNALLLGDSALYLCASNPLGTGEYGYTFGSGTRLTVV.

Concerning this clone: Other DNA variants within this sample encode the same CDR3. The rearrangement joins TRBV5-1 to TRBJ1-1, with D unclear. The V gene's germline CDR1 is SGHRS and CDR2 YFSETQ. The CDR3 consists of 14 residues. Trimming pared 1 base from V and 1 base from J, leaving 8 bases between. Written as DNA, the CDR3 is TGCGCCAGCAGCTTGCGGCAGCAGAACACTGAAGCTTTCTTT. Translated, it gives CASSLRQQNTEAFF.